The 20 T cell receptor beta chains below come from one sample, sequenced in a study of regulatory T cells in long-lasting Graves disease. The authors built TCR beta libraries using iRepertoire HTBI primers and Arm-PCR of CDR3 regions. TCRdb re-called the multiplex PCR reads through MiXCR, storing one row per CDR3 protein. The sample holds about 430,000 distinct CDR3 sequences; 20% to 25% are singletons and the top ten take 13% to 15%. Time point: persistent/refractory GD, antithyroid drugs over 5 years with positive TRAb. Making the TCR library involved RNA that had been extracted from PBMCs. The sequencing here drew on peripheral blood mononuclear cells (PBMCs), taken when the disease was refractory, from a patient treated with antithyroid drugs. The origin of the receptors is a female donor with Graves disease.

At least ten counts were recorded for this clonotype. The chain links TRBV18 to TRBJ2-5, with TRBD1 as a possible D gene (5 bases). Germline lookup yields CDR1 KGHSH and CDR2 LQKENI. Trimming shortened V by 3 bases and J by 5 bases, and 16 bases separated the two germline ends. CDR3 size: 15 residues. The CDR3 reads CASSPTRPGYETQYF. CDR3 in DNA: TGTGCCAGCTCACCGACCCGGCCAGGGTACGAGACCCAGTACTTC.

The chain has TRBV20-1 and TRBJ2-1, with TRBD2 matching over 7 bases. Germline V gene lookup returns CDR1 DFQATT and CDR2 SNEGSKA (reference sequence). CDR3 size: 14 residues. Unmatched junction bases numbered 8, after V lost 6 bases and J lost 3 bases. The CDR3 sequence is CSALPAGNYNEQFF. The DNA of the CDR3 is TGCAGTGCATTGCCAGCGGGAAACTACAATGAGCAGTTCTTC.

The chain carries TRBV19 and TRBJ1-6; 7 bases agree with TRBD1. CDR1 LNHDA and CDR2 SQIVND come from the germline V gene (reference sequence). The CDR3 contains 14 residues. The J segment lost 12 bases and the V segment lost 7 bases, leaving 12 bases of the junction unmatched. CDR3 protein: CASNPTGSFRPLHF. The CDR3 DNA is TGTGCCAGTAACCCGACAGGGTCCTTTCGACCCCTCCACTTT.

This clonotype was seen more than once but under ten times. The chain uses TRBV4-2 and TRBJ2-7; TRBD2 matches 9 bases. CDR3 size: 16 residues. CDR1 and CDR2 (germline): LGHNA, YNFKEQ. Trimming at V came to 1 base and at J to 5 bases, leaving 9 bases not matched to a gene. The CDR3 is CASSQVVFGGRDEQYF. The CDR3 nucleotides are TGTGCCAGCAGCCAAGTGGTATTCGGCGGGAGGGACGAGCAGTACTTC.

Ten or more counts support this clonotype. This chain joins TRBV28 and TRBJ2-5; D is unresolved. This CDR3 is 14 amino acids long. With 3 bases removed from V and 2 bases from J, the gap between germline ends came to 10 bases. From germline, CDR1 is MDHEN and CDR2 SYDVKM. The CDR3 DNA sequence: TGTGCCAGCAGTTTGGTCGTCGTACAAGAGACCCAGTACTTC. Translating it yields CASSLVVVQETQYF. Full variable domain (missing parts from reference TRBV28 and TRBJ2-5): DVKVTQSSRYLVKRTGEKVFLECVQDMDHENMFWYRQDPGLGLRLIYFSYDVKMKEKGDIPEGYSVSREKKERFSLILESASTNQTSMYLCASSLVVVQETQYFGPGTRLLVL.

This clonotype was picked up many times. V is TRBV15 and J is TRBJ2-7, with D perhaps TRBD1 or TRBD2 (5 bases each). The CDR3 sequence is 14 residues long. Germline-derived CDR1 and CDR2 are LNHNV and YYDKDF (reference sequence). The V end lost 1 base, the J end lost 1 base, and 8 bases lay between the germline ends. CDR3 sequence: CATSRAGQSYEQYF. CDR3 nucleotide sequence: TGTGCCACCAGCAGAGCGGGGCAGTCCTACGAGCAGTACTTC.

J is TRBJ2-3 and V is TRBV6-1; TRBD1 or TRBD2 may be the D gene (5 bases each). The CDR3 totals 17 residues. The germline V and J ends were trimmed by 6 bases and 2 bases, with 21 bases remaining between them. The germline gives CDR1 MNHNS, CDR2 SASEGT. Here the CDR3 reads CASSDARSGQLTDTQYF. The CDR3 DNA reads TGTGCCAGCAGCGACGCGAGAAGCGGACAACTCACAGATACGCAGTATTTT.

This sequence joins TRBV20-1 and TRBJ2-7; D is ambiguous. Germline-derived CDR1 and CDR2 are DFQATT and SNEGSKA (reference sequence). CDR3 size: 10 residues. Trimming shortened V by 6 bases and J by 3 bases, and 6 bases separated the two germline ends. For the CDR3, the DNA is TGCAGTGCGTCCGACTACGAGCAGTACTTC. It specifies CSASDYEQYF.

This clonotype was detected only a few times. This chain joins TRBV5-4 and TRBJ2-2; D tentatively reads TRBD1 or TRBD2 (5 bases each). Between the trimmed V and J ends, which lost 3 bases and 6 bases, there was a span of 12 bases. Per germline, CDR1 SGHNT and CDR2 YYREEE (reference sequence). The CDR3 loop spans 14 amino acids. This CDR3 is CASSYDRGPGELFF. CDR3 bases: TGTGCCAGCAGCTACGATCGGGGACCCGGGGAGCTGTTTTTT.

The chain uses TRBV20-1 and TRBJ2-2; no clear D. The V end lost 4 bases, the J end lost 1 base, and 10 bases lay between the germline ends. Germline loops: CDR1 DFQATT, CDR2 SNEGSKA (reference sequence). This CDR3 has 14 residues. CDR3 nucleotides: TGCAGTGCTAATCGAGACCTGAACACCGGGGAGCTGTTTTTT. Amino acids: CSANRDLNTGELFF.

The V gene is TRBV15, the J gene TRBJ2-7; 11 positions agree with TRBD2. Germline lookup yields CDR1 LNHNV and CDR2 YYDKDF (reference sequence). V lost 1 base and J lost 7; bases outside the gene matches: 9. This CDR3 has 16 residues. The CDR3 nucleotides are TGTGCCACCAGCAGAGTCCTAGCGGGAGGAGGGGGAGAGCAGTACTTC. Amino acids: CATSRVLAGGGGEQYF.

This clonotype appeared many times. The V and J genes are TRBV28 and TRBJ2-4; no clear D. Germline V gene sequence: CDR1 MDHEN, CDR2 SYDVKM. This CDR3 has 17 amino acids. Trimming removed 1 base from V and 0 bases from J, with 13 bases in between. The CDR3 loop is CASSLFLSRVAKNIQYF. The CDR3 nucleotides read TGTGCCAGCAGTTTATTTTTATCCAGAGTAGCCAAAAACATTCAGTACTTC.

This clonotype occurred many times. The CDR3 loop reads CASSRGPGTYEQYF. Written as DNA, the CDR3 is TGTGCCAGCAGTCGGGGTCCAGGGACCTACGAGCAGTACTTC. The chain couples TRBV6-1 to TRBJ2-7; D is tentatively TRBD1 or TRBD2 (5 bases each). Between the trimmed V and J ends, which lost 5 bases and 2 bases, there was a span of 13 bases. CDR3 length equals 14 residues. Germline assignment: CDR1 MNHNS and CDR2 SASEGT.

In this sample, this clonotype turned up many times. This rearrangement joins TRBV7-8 to TRBJ2-7, with 7 bases lining up with TRBD1. The CDR3 length is 18 residues. V lost 1 base to trimming and J lost 5 bases; unmatched junction nucleotides: 17. Germline V gene lookup returns CDR1 SGHVS and CDR2 FQNEAQ. CDR3 loop: CASSLGPRGRGGEHEQYF. CDR3 bases: TGTGCCAGCAGCTTAGGGCCCCGGGGAAGAGGGGGCGAACACGAGCAGTACTTC.

The gene calls are TRBV11-1 and TRBJ2-1, with 13 bases aligning to TRBD2. There are 17 residues in the CDR3. CDR1 and CDR2 from the germline V gene are SGHAT and FQDESV (reference sequence). J lost 7 bases, V lost 0 bases, and 6 bases had no gene match. This CDR3 is CASSLASGLAGVNEQFF. For the CDR3, the DNA is TGTGCCAGCAGCTTAGCGTCCGGACTAGCGGGAGTGAATGAGCAGTTCTTC.

This clonotype was counted ten times or more. This chain uses TRBV29-1 with TRBJ1-5; 7 nucleotides align to TRBD1. The germline V gene has CDR1 SQVTM and CDR2 ANQGSEA. With 6 bases clipped from V and 4 bases from J, the junction kept 9 bases outside the gene matches. The CDR3 covers 14 residues. CDR3 DNA: TGCAGCGTGCGGACCGGGACAGATAATCAGCCCCAGCATTTT. Translated, it gives CSVRTGTDNQPQHF.

V is TRBV3-1 and J is TRBJ2-3, with 9 bases lining up with TRBD2. The CDR3 is 15 amino acids. The V gene's germline CDR1 is LGHDT and CDR2 YNNKEL (reference sequence). V lost 6 bases, J lost 0 bases, and 4 bases stayed unmatched. DNA of the CDR3: TGTGCCAGCAGACAGACTAGCGGAAGCACAGATACGCAGTATTTT. Its translation is CASRQTSGSTDTQYF.

This clonotype was found many times. The chain carries TRBV12-3 or TRBV12-4 and TRBJ2-7; 11 bases line up with TRBD2. V was clipped by 7 bases and J by 3 bases; unmatched bases: 17. This CDR3 has 18 residues. CDR3 region: CASTSSIGSGRADYEQYF. The CDR3 DNA follows: TGTGCCAGCACCTCCTCAATTGGTAGCGGGAGGGCCGACTACGAGCAGTACTTC.

This clonotype was seen ten or more times. The chain has TRBV6-1 and TRBJ2-4; D perhaps matches TRBD1 (5 bases). Per the germline V gene, CDR1 is MNHNS and CDR2 is SASEGT. CDR3 length equals 16 residues. V gave up 5 bases and J gave up 1 base, with 15 bases separating them. CDR3 bases: TGTGCCAGCAGTCCCAGGGTAAAATCGGCCAAAAACATTCAGTACTTC. This gives the protein CASSPRVKSAKNIQYF.

The chain is built from TRBV12-3 or TRBV12-4 and TRBJ1-1, with D unresolved. The ends were cut back, 1 base at V and 4 bases at J, with 10 bases in the middle. The CDR3 is 14 residues long. Here the CDR3 reads CASSLDGPGTEAFF. The CDR3 region has the DNA TGTGCCAGCAGTTTAGATGGACCGGGCACTGAAGCTTTCTTT.